The 31 T cell receptor beta chains below come from one sample, sequenced in a study of CD4+ T cells in melanoma. TCRdb's table, derived via immunoSEQ multiplex PCR, lists solely in-frame clones and lacks some. The table lists 55,000 or so clones, about 70% of them singletons, with 4.5% to 5.5% in the top ten. Sequencing used tumor tissue. All receptors come from a human donor with melanoma.

This CDR3 is CASSDRTINTEAFF. Written as DNA, the CDR3 is TGTGCCAGCAGTGACAGGACCATTAACACTGAAGCTTTCTTT. The V call is TRBV28, the J call TRBJ1-1, with a possible D match to TRBD1 (6 bases). The germline gives CDR1 MDHEN, CDR2 SYDVKM. V lost 5 bases and J 2 bases, leaving 12 bases between the germline ends. This CDR3 region has 14 residues.

The gene calls are TRBV5-4 and TRBJ2-7; possibly TRBD1 for D (5 bases). Trimming stripped 2 bases from V and 5 bases from J, with 14 bases between. The CDR3 length is 14 residues. Germline-derived CDR1 and CDR2 are SGHNT and YYREEE (reference sequence). The CDR3 sequence is CASSFKGAGNEQYF. CDR3 DNA sequence: TGTGCCAGCAGCTTTAAAGGGGCCGGAAACGAGCAGTACTTC.

The chain is built from TRBV10-3 and TRBJ1-5; D is uncertain. Germline CDR1 ENHRY, CDR2 SYGVKD. Trimming stripped 2 bases from V and 3 bases from J, with 8 bases between. The CDR3 has 14 residues. The CDR3 DNA follows: TGTGCCATCAGTGAGGGCAACCCCAATCAGCCCCAGCATTTT. Protein: CAISEGNPNQPQHF.

The gene calls are TRBV7-9 and TRBJ1-1; the D is unclear. This CDR3 spans 13 amino acids. V was cut by 2 bases and J by 2 bases, with 6 bases left in between. Germline assignment: CDR1 SEHNR and CDR2 FQNEAQ (reference sequence). The chain's CDR3 is CASSLLTNTEAFF. Here the CDR3 DNA reads TGTGCCAGCAGCTTACTTACAAACACTGAAGCTTTCTTT.

The CDR3 DNA is TGTGCCAGCAGCTCGGGGACTAGCGGGGGTAGCGATGAGCAGTTCTTC. Protein: CASSSGTSGGSDEQFF. The rearrangement uses TRBV7-6 and TRBJ2-1; 14 nucleotides align to TRBD2. V gave up 4 bases and J gave up 8 bases; unmatched junction bases: 7. The CDR3 runs to 16 residues. The germline V gene encodes CDR1 SGHVS and CDR2 FNYEAQ.

This sequence joins TRBV7-9 and TRBJ1-1; D remains unclear. This CDR3 comprises 11 residues. V gave up 8 bases and J gave up 7 bases, with 11 bases separating them. The germline gives CDR1 SEHNR, CDR2 FQNEAQ (reference sequence). In nucleotides, the CDR3 is TGTGCCAGCGTCCGGGCGGTTGAAGCTTTCTTT. Its translation is CASVRAVEAFF.

V usage is TRBV5-1 and J usage is TRBJ1-1; D is possibly TRBD1 (5 bases). The CDR3 extends over 16 amino acids. CDR1 is SGHRS, CDR2 YFSETQ, per germline. Deletions cut 3 bases from V and 0 bases from J, with 15 bases between. CDR3 DNA: TGCGCCAGCAGCTCCTCATCCGGGGCCATGAACACTGAAGCTTTCTTT. It encodes CASSSSSGAMNTEAFF.

V is TRBV18 and J is TRBJ2-7; D might be TRBD1 (5 bases). Germline assignment: CDR1 KGHSH and CDR2 LQKENI. Trimming took 2 bases from V and 2 from J, leaving 16 bases between them. The CDR3 is 16 amino acids. CDR3 sequence: CASSPGAAGKAYEQYF. CDR3 nucleotides: TGTGCCAGCTCACCAGGGGCGGCAGGCAAGGCCTACGAGCAGTACTTC.

The chain couples TRBV5-6 to TRBJ1-4; 9 nucleotides agree with TRBD1. Looked up from germline, CDR1 is SGHDT and CDR2 is YYEEEE. J lost 5 bases, V lost 4 bases, and 6 bases had no gene match. The CDR3 has 15 residues. The CDR3 sequence is CASSTNRGLNEKLFF. Written as DNA, the CDR3 is TGTGCCAGCAGCACGAACAGGGGGCTGAATGAAAAACTGTTTTTT. Full variable domain (rest looked up from reference TRBV5-6 and TRBJ1-4): DAGVTQSPTHLIKTRGQQVTLRCSPKSGHDTVSWYQQALGQGPQFIFQYYEEEERQRGNFPDRFSGHQFPNYSSELNVNALLLGDSALYLCASSTNRGLNEKLFFGSGTQLSVL.

This chain joins TRBV4-2 and TRBJ2-7; 8 nucleotides agree with TRBD2. Germline V CDR1 and CDR2: LGHNA, YNFKEQ. V lost 2 bases and J lost 0; bases outside the gene matches: 6. This CDR3 spans 16 amino acids. The CDR3 region has the DNA TGTGCCAGCAGCCAATTAGCGGGGTTCTCCTCCTACGAGCAGTACTTC. This gives the protein CASSQLAGFSSYEQYF.

The chain uses TRBV15 and TRBJ2-1, with 9 bases lining up with TRBD1. The CDR3 contains 16 residues. V was clipped by 7 bases and J by 0 bases; unmatched bases: 7. Germline CDR1 is LNHNV and CDR2 is YYDKDF (reference sequence). DNA for the CDR3: TGTGCCACCATGCGACAGGGGGAAAGCTCCTACAATGAGCAGTTCTTC. Amino acids: CATMRQGESSYNEQFF.

The sample holds many counts of this clone. The chain carries TRBV10-3 and TRBJ1-1; D remains ambiguous. V dropped 6 bases and J dropped 1 base, with 12 bases sitting between them. The CDR3 length is 14 residues. Germline lookup yields CDR1 ENHRY and CDR2 SYGVKD. CDR3 DNA: TGTGCCATCAGCGGGTTATTGTGGAACACTGAAGCTTTCTTT. This gives the protein CAISGLLWNTEAFF.

The chain couples TRBV28 to TRBJ2-7, with 15 bases identical to TRBD2. Germline CDR1 reads MDHEN; CDR2 reads SYDVKM. The J segment lost 3 bases and the V segment lost 3 bases, leaving 3 bases of the junction unmatched. CDR3 length equals 16 residues. CDR3 bases: TGTGCCAGCAGTTTTGGGACTAGCGGGGGGAACTACGAGCAGTACTTC. Protein: CASSFGTSGGNYEQYF.

This clone appeared a single time. The V gene is TRBV27, the J gene TRBJ1-5; no clear D gene. Germline-derived CDR1 and CDR2 are MNHEY and SMNVEV (reference sequence). The CDR3 totals 17 residues. V was clipped by 4 bases and J by 0 bases, with 16 bases between them. The CDR3 reads CASSSYREAHSNQPQHF. The CDR3 DNA reads TGTGCCAGCAGTTCGTACCGAGAGGCTCATAGCAATCAGCCCCAGCATTTT.

V gene TRBV11-1 combines with J gene TRBJ2-2; 13 bases match TRBD2. Trimming at V came to 5 bases and at J to 6 bases, leaving 6 bases not matched to a gene. In germline, CDR1 is SGHAT, CDR2 FQDESV (reference sequence). This CDR3 spans 16 amino acids. The CDR3 is CASSRGTSGVPGELFF. CDR3 sequence (DNA): TGTGCCAGCAGCCGCGGGACTAGCGGGGTCCCCGGGGAGCTGTTTTTT.

V usage is TRBV11-3 and J usage is TRBJ2-1; 9 bases align to TRBD2. This CDR3 spans 14 amino acids. CDR1 SGHNT and CDR2 YENEEA come from the germline V gene. Germline trimming cut 5 bases from V and 8 bases from J; bases unmatched to any gene: 7. DNA for the CDR3: TGTGCCAGCAGCGCGGGAGGGACCTCCTATGAGCAGTTCTTC. Translation gives CASSAGGTSYEQFF.

This chain joins TRBV6-5 and TRBJ1-3, with D possibly matching TRBD1 (5 bases). Trimming cost V 6 bases and J 2 bases, with 14 bases left between them. The CDR3 runs to 15 residues. Germline CDR1 reads MNHEY; CDR2 reads SVGAGI. The CDR3 spells CASSSGTTAGNTIYF. The CDR3 DNA is TGTGCCAGCAGCTCCGGGACGACAGCTGGAAACACCATATATTTT.

The chain is built from TRBV5-4 and TRBJ2-7; tentatively, D is TRBD1 or TRBD2 (5 bases each). Germline V gives CDR1 SGHNT, CDR2 YYREEE (reference sequence). The CDR3 is 15 residues long. V dropped 2 bases and J dropped 3 bases, with 15 bases sitting between them. CDR3 sequence: CASSLLTRGDYEQYF. The CDR3 coding sequence is TGTGCCAGCAGCTTACTAACTAGAGGGGACTACGAGCAGTACTTC.

The chain has TRBV27 and TRBJ2-2; the D gene could be TRBD1 or TRBD2 (5 bases each). Germline loops: CDR1 MNHEY, CDR2 SMNVEV (reference sequence). This CDR3 has 13 amino acids. Trimming stripped 3 bases from V and 6 bases from J, with 8 bases between. CDR3 coding DNA: TGTGCCAGCAGTTTCCCGGGGCCCGGGGAGCTGTTTTTT. Its protein product is CASSFPGPGELFF.

This chain joins TRBV7-2 and TRBJ2-7, with no clear D. CDR1 and CDR2 (germline): SGHTA, FQGNSA. V was trimmed by 2 bases and J by 2 bases, leaving 10 bases between them. The CDR3 contains 14 residues. The CDR3 sequence is CASSLRVDTYEQYF. The CDR3 nucleotides read TGTGCCAGCAGCTTACGGGTGGATACCTACGAGCAGTACTTC. The full variable domain, in which reference TRBV7-2 and TRBJ2-7 provide the parts outside the CDR3, is GAGVSQSPSNKVTEKGKDVELRCDPISGHTALYWYRQSLGQGLEFLIYFQGNSAPDKSGLPSDRFSAERTGGSVSTLTIQRTQQEDSAVYLCASSLRVDTYEQYFGPGTRLTVT.

The chain links TRBV9 to TRBJ1-4; 8 bases fit TRBD1. The CDR3 is 15 residues long. V was pared by 3 bases and J by 6 bases, with 7 bases of the junction left unmatched. CDR1 SGDLS and CDR2 YYNGEE come from the germline V gene. CDR3 protein: CASSGTGGPDEKLFF. CDR3 nucleotides: TGTGCCAGCAGCGGTACAGGGGGTCCTGATGAAAAACTGTTTTTT.

The chain has TRBV11-2 and TRBJ1-6; D is possibly TRBD1 (6 bases). Germline V gene data show CDR1 as SGHAT and CDR2 as FQNNGV. Between the trimmed V and J ends, which lost 1 base and 4 bases, there was a span of 14 bases. The CDR3 length is 17 residues. The CDR3, as DNA: TGTGCCAGCAGCTTAGTTCAGGGGACGGGGTATAATTCACCCCTCCACTTT. This sequence encodes CASSLVQGTGYNSPLHF.

The V and J genes are TRBV30 and TRBJ1-5; no clear D gene. Trimming took off 2 bases at V and 3 bases at J, with 5 bases between the two ends. The CDR3 length is 12 residues. Looked up from germline, CDR1 is GTSNPN and CDR2 is SVGIG (reference sequence). The CDR3 nucleotides read TGTGCCTGGAGTAAACCCAATCAGCCCCAGCATTTT. Amino acid sequence: CAWSKPNQPQHF.

This clone was found many times. V gene TRBV6-1 combines with J gene TRBJ2-7, with 9 bases fitting TRBD2. V gave up 8 bases and J gave up 3 bases; unmatched junction bases: 2. This CDR3 comprises 12 residues. Germline CDR1 MNHNS, CDR2 SASEGT. CDR3: CASGAGGYEQYF. Written as DNA, the CDR3 is TGTGCCAGCGGAGCGGGAGGCTACGAGCAGTACTTC.

The chain uses TRBV11-2 and TRBJ2-7; D not certain. V lost 2 bases to trimming and J lost 7 bases, with 18 bases between them. The CDR3 is 15 residues long. Germline CDR1 reads SGHAT; CDR2 reads FQNNGV. In nucleotides, the CDR3 is TGTGCCAGCAGCTTACCACCGCACGGTCAAGGGGAGCAGTACTTC. Amino acids: CASSLPPHGQGEQYF.

V usage is TRBV7-3 and J usage is TRBJ2-1; possible D gene TRBD1, 6 bases. The germline V gene has CDR1 SGHTA and CDR2 FQGTGA. The V end was cut by 1 base, the J end by 0 bases, with 7 bases between. The CDR3 contains 15 residues. The CDR3 sequence: CASSLKQGSYNEQFF. CDR3 coding DNA: TGTGCCAGCAGCTTAAAACAGGGCTCCTACAATGAGCAGTTCTTC.

This clone was counted a few times. One end of the junction does not line up with germline, which may come from a read error. The V call is TRBV28, the J call TRBJ1-6; no firm D call. CDR1 is MDHEN and CDR2 is SYDVKM in the germline V gene. The CDR3 length is 15 residues. CDR3 nucleotide sequence: TGTGCCAGCAGTTCTGATGGACGCTATTATTCACCCCTCCACTTT. This encodes CASSSDGRYYSPLHF.

V gene TRBV27 combines with J gene TRBJ2-7; 8 bases align to TRBD1. The CDR3 contains 14 residues. The V gene's germline CDR1 is MNHEY and CDR2 SMNVEV (reference sequence). J was trimmed by 2 bases and V by 3 bases; bases with no gene match: 3. CDR3 DNA sequence: TGTGCCAGCAGTTTGCGGACAGGGCCCTACGAGCAGTACTTC. Encoded protein: CASSLRTGPYEQYF.

The genes are TRBV7-9 and TRBJ1-1, with D uncertain. This CDR3 comprises 12 residues. The V gene's germline CDR1 is SEHNR and CDR2 FQNEAQ (reference sequence). V was pared by 3 bases and J by 7 bases, with 9 bases between. The CDR3 region is CASSLDPDEAFF. The CDR3 bases are TGTGCCAGCAGCTTGGACCCGGATGAAGCTTTCTTT.

CDR3 loop: CASSLEQYTEAFF. CDR3 DNA sequence: TGTGCCAGCAGCTTGGAACAGTACACTGAAGCTTTCTTT. This chain uses TRBV7-9 with TRBJ1-1; the D is unclear. This CDR3 contains 13 residues. From germline, CDR1 is SEHNR and CDR2 FQNEAQ (reference sequence). The germline V and J ends were trimmed by 3 bases and 3 bases, with 8 bases remaining between them.

By frequency in the sample, this clone is medium-sized. V and J are TRBV19 and TRBJ1-2; 9 bases line up with TRBD1. The CDR3 covers 16 residues. Germline CDR1 LNHDA, CDR2 SQIVND (reference sequence). The J segment lost 1 base and the V segment lost 7 bases, leaving 10 bases of the junction unmatched. For the CDR3, the DNA is TGTGCCAGTAATAGTCCCGGGACAGGGAATAACTATGGCTACACCTTC. This gives the protein CASNSPGTGNNYGYTF.